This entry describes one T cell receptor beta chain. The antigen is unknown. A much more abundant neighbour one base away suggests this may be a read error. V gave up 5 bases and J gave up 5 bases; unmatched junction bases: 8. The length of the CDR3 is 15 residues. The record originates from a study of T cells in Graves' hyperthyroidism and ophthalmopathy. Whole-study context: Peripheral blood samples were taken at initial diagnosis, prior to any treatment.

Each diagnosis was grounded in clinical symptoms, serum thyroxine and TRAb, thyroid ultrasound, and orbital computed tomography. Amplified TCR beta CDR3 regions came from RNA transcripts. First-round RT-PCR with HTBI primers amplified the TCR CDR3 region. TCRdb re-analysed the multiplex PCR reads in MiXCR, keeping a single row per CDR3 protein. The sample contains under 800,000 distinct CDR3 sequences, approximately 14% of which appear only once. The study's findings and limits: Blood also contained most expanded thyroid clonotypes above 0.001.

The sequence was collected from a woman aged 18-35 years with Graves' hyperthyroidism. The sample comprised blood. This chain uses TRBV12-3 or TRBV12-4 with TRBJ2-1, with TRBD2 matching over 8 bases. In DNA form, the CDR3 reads TGTGCCAGCAGTGATACTAGCGGCCCCCACAATGAGCAGTTCTTC. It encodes CASSDTSGPHNEQFF.